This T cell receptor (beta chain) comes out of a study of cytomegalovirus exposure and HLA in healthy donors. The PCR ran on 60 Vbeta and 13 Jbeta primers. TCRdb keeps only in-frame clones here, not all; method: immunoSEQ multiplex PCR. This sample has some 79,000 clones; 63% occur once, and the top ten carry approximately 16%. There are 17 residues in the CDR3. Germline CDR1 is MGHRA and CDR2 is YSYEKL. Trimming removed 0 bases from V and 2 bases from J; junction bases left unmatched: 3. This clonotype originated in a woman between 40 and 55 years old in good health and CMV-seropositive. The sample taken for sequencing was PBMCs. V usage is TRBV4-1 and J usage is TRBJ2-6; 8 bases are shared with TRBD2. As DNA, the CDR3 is TGCGCCAGCAGCCAAGATCCGGGGGGGGCTGGGGCCAACGTCCTGACTTTC. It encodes CASSQDPGGAGANVLTF.